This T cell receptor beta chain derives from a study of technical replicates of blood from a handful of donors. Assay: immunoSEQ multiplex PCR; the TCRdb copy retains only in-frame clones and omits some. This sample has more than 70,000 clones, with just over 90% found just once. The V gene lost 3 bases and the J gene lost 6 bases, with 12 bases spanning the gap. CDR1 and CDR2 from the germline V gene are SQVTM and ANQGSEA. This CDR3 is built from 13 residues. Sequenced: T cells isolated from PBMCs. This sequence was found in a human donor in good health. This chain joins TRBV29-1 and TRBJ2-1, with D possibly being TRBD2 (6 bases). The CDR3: CSVDLGLGNEQFF. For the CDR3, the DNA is TGCAGCGTTGACCTGGGACTTGGCAATGAGCAGTTCTTC.